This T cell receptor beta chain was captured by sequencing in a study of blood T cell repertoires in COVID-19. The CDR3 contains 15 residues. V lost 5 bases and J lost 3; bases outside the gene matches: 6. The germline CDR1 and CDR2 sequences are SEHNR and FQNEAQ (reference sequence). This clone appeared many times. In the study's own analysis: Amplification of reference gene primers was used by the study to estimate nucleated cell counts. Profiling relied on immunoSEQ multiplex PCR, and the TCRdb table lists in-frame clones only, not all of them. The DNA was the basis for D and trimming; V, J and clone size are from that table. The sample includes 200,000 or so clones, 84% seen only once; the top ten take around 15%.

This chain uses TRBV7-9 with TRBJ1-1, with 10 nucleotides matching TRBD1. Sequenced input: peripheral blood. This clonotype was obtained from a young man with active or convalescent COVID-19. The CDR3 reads CASSPRDRGHTEAFF. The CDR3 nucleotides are TGTGCCAGCAGCCCAAGGGACAGGGGCCACACTGAAGCTTTCTTT.